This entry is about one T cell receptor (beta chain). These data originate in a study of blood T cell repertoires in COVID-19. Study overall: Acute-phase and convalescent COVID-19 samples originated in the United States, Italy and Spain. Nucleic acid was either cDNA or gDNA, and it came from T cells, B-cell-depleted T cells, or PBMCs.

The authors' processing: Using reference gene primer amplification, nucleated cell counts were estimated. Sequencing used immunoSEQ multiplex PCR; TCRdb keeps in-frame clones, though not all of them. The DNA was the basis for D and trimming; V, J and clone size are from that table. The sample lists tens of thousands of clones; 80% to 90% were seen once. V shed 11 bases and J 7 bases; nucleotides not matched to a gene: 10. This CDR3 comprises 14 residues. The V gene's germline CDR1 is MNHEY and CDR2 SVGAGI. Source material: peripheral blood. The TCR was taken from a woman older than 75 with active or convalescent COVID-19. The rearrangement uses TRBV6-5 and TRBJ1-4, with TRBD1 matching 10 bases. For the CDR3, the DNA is TGTGCCTCTAGGGGGACAGGGGATAGTGAAAAACTGTTTTTT. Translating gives CASRGTGDSEKLFF.